The T cell receptor beta chain described here comes from a study of blood T cell repertoires in COVID-19. Overall study context: Samples of COVID-19 (acute and convalescent) were obtained from the United States, Italy and Spain.

In the authors' methods: Amplifying reference gene primers gave estimates of nucleated cell counts. Profiling relied on immunoSEQ multiplex PCR, and the TCRdb table lists in-frame clones only, not all of them. That table furnishes V, J and clone size, whereas the DNA furnished D and trimming. The table has about 150,000 clones, 75% to 85% seen once. Seattle patients were enrolled while actively infected and followed longitudinally. V trimming: 4 bases; J trimming: 4 bases; junction bases outside the gene matches: 8. This CDR3 comprises 15 residues. Germline V gene sequence: CDR1 MGHRA, CDR2 YSYEKL. Sample: peripheral blood. V usage is TRBV4-1 and J usage is TRBJ1-2; the match to TRBD1 covers 8 bases. The sequence derives from a woman aged 60-75 years with COVID-19, enrolled during active disease. In DNA, the CDR3 is TGCGCCAGCAGCCCGACAGGGGATAGGGGCTATGGCTACACCTTC. Protein sequence: CASSPTGDRGYGYTF.